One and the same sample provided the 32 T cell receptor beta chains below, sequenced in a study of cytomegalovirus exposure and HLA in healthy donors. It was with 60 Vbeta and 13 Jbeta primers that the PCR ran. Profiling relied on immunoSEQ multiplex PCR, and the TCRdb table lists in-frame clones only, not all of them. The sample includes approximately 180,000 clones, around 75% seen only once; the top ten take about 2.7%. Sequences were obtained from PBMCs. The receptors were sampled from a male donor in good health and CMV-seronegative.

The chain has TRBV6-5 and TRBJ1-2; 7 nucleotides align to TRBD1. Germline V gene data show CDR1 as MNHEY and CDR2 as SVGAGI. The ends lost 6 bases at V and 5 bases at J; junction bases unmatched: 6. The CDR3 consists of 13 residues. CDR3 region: CASRYAGQYGYTF. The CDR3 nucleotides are TGTGCCAGCAGATACGCGGGACAGTATGGCTACACCTTC.

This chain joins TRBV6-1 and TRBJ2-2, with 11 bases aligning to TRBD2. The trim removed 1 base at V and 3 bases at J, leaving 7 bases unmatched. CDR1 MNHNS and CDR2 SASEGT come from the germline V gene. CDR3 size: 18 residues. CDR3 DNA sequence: TGTGCCAGCAGTGAAGAATGGGGGACTAGCGGCTACACCGGGGAGCTGTTTTTT. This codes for CASSEEWGTSGYTGELFF.

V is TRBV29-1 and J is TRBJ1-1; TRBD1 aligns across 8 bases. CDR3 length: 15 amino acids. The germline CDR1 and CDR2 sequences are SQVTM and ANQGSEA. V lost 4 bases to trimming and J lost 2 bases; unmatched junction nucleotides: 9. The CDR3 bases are TGCAGCGTTGCCGCGGCAGGGGGCCGTAACACTGAAGCTTTCTTT. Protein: CSVAAAGGRNTEAFF.

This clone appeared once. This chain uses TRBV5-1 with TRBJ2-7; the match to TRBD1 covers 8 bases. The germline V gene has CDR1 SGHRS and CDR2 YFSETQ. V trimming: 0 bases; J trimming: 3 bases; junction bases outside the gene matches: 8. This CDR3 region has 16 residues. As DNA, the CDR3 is TGCGCCAGCAGCTTGGCAGGGGGCGAATCTGACTACGAGCAGTACTTC. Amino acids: CASSLAGGESDYEQYF.

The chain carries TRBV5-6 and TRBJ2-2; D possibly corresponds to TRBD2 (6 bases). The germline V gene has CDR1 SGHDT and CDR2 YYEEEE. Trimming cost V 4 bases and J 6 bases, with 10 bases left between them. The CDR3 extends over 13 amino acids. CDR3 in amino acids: CASSPGDAGELFF. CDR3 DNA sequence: TGTGCCAGCAGCCCGGGGGACGCCGGGGAGCTGTTTTTT.

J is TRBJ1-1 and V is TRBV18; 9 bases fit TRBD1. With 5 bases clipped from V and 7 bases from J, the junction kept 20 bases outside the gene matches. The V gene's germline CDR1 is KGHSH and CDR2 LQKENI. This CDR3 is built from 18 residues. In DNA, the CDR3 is TGTGCCAGCTCATTCCGGACAGGGGCCAGCTTCGAGGGACGTGAAGCTTTCTTT. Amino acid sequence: CASSFRTGASFEGREAFF.

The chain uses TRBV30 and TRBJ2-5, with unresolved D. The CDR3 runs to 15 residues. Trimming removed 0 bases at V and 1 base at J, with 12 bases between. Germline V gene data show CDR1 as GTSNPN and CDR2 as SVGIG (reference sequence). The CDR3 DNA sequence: TGTGCCTGGAGTGTACATGAAAACCTCCAAGAGACCCAGTACTTC. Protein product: CAWSVHENLQETQYF.

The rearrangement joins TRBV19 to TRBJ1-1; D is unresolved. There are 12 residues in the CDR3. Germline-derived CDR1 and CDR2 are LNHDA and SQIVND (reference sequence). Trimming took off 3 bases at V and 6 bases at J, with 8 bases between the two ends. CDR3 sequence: CASSIEGAEAFF. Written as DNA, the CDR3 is TGTGCCAGTAGTATTGAGGGAGCTGAAGCTTTCTTT.

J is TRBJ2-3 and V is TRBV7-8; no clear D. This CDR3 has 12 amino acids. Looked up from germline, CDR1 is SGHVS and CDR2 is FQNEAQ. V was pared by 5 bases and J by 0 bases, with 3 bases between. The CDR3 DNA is TGTGCCAGCAGCCGTAGCACAGATACGCAGTATTTT. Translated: CASSRSTDTQYF.

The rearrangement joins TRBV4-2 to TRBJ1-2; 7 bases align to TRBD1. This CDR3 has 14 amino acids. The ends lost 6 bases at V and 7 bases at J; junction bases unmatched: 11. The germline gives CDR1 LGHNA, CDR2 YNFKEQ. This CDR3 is CASSLTGTLAGYTF. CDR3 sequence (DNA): TGTGCCAGCAGTCTGACAGGGACCCTCGCTGGCTACACCTTC.

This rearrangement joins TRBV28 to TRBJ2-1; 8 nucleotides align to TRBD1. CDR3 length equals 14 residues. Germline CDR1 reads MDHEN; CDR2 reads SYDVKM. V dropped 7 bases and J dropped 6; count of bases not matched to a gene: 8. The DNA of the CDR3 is TGTGCCAGCAACAGGGGGATTAAGGGCAATGAGCAGTTCTTC. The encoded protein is CASNRGIKGNEQFF.

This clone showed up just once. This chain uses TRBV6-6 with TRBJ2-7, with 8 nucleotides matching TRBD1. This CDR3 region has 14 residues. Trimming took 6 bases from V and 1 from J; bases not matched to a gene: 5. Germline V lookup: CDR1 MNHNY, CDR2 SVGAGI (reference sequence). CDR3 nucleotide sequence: TGTGCCAGCAGACTCGGACAGGGTTCCTACGAGCAGTACTTC. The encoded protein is CASRLGQGSYEQYF.

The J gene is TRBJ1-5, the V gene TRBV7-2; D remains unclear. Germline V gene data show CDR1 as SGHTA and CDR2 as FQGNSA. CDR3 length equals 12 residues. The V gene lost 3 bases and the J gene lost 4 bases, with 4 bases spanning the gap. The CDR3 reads CASSFPNQPQHF. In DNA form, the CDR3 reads TGTGCCAGCAGCTTTCCAAATCAGCCCCAGCATTTT.

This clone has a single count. The CDR3 reads CASSIVAGGVYEQFF. The CDR3 nucleotides are TGTGCCAGTAGTATAGTAGCGGGGGGGGTCTATGAGCAGTTCTTC. This chain uses TRBV19 with TRBJ2-1; 11 bases fit TRBD2. J lost 8 bases, V lost 1 base, and 4 bases had no gene match. The CDR3 is 15 amino acids. The germline V gene has CDR1 LNHDA and CDR2 SQIVND (reference sequence).

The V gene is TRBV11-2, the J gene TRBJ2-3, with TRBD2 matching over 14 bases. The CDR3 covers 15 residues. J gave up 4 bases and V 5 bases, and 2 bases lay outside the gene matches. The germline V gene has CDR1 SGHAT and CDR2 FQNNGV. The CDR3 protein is CASSMTSGGADTQYF. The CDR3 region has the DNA TGTGCCAGCAGCATGACTAGCGGGGGGGCAGATACGCAGTATTTT.

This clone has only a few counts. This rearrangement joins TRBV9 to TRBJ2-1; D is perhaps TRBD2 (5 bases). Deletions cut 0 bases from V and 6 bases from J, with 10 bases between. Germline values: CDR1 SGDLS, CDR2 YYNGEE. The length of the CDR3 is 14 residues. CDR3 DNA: TGTGCCAGCAGCGTAGCGGGAAGTTCCAATGAGCAGTTCTTC. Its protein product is CASSVAGSSNEQFF.

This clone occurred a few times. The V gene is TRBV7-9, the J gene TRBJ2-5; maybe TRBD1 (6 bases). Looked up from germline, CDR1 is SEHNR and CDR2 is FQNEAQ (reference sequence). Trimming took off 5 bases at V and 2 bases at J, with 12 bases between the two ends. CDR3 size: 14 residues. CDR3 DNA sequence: TGTGCCAGCAGCCAAGACAGGATTCAAGAGACCCAGTACTTC. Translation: CASSQDRIQETQYF.

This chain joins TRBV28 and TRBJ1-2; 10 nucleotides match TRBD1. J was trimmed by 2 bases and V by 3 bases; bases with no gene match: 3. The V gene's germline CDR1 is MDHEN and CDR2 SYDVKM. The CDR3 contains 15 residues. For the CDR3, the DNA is TGTGCCAGCAGTTTTTGGGACAGGGGAAACTATGGCTACACCTTC. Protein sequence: CASSFWDRGNYGYTF.

The CDR3 reads CASSIPRGRVNEQFF. CDR3 nucleotides: TGTGCCAGTAGTATCCCCAGGGGGCGCGTAAATGAGCAGTTCTTC. The V call is TRBV19, the J call TRBJ2-1; 8 bases are shared with TRBD1. V lost 3 bases to trimming and J lost 7 bases; unmatched junction nucleotides: 8. Looked up from germline, CDR1 is LNHDA and CDR2 is SQIVND (reference sequence). The CDR3 extends over 15 amino acids. The full variable domain, its missing parts supplied by reference TRBV19 and TRBJ2-1, is DGGITQSPKYLFRKEGQNVTLSCEQNLNHDAMYWYRQDPGQGLRLIYYSQIVNDFQKGDIAEGYSVSREKKESFPLTVTSAQKNPTAFYLCASSIPRGRVNEQFFGPGTRLTVL.

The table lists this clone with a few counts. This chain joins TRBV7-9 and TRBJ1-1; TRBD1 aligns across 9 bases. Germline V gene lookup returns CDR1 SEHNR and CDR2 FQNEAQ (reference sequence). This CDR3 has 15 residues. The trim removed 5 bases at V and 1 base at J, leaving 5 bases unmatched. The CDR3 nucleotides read TGTGCCAGCAGCCCGGGACAGGGTAGGAACACTGAAGCTTTCTTT. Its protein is CASSPGQGRNTEAFF.

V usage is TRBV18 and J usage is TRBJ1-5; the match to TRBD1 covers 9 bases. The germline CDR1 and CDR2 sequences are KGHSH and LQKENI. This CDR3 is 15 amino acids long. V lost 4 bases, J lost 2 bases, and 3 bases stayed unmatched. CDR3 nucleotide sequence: TGTGCCAGCTCACAACAGGGGGCCGGCAATCAGCCCCAGCATTTT. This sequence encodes CASSQQGAGNQPQHF.

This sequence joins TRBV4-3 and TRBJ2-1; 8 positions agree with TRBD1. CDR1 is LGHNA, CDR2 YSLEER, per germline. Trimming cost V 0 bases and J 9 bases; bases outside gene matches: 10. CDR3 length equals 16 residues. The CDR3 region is CASSQEMPGGFGEQFF. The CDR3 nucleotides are TGCGCCAGCAGCCAAGAAATGCCAGGGGGCTTTGGTGAGCAGTTCTTC.

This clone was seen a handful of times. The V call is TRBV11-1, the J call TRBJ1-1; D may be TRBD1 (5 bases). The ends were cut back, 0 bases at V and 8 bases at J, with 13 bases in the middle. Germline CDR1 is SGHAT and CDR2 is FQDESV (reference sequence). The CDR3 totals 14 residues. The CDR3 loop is CASSLAAGIGEAFF. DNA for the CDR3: TGTGCCAGCAGCTTAGCTGCAGGGATAGGAGAAGCTTTCTTT.

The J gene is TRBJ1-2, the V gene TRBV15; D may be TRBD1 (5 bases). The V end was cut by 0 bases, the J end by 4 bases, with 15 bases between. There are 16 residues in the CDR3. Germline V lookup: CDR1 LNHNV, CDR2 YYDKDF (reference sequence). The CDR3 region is CATSRDPQGSSYGYTF. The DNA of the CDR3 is TGTGCCACCAGCAGAGACCCCCAGGGCAGCTCCTATGGCTACACCTTC.

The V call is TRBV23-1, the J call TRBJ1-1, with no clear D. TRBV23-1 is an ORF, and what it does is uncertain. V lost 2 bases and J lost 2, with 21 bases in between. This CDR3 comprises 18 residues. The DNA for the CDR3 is TGCGCCAGCAGTCAACAGGAGGTGGAATGTGGAACAAACACTGAAGCTTTCTTT. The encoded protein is CASSQQEVECGTNTEAFF.

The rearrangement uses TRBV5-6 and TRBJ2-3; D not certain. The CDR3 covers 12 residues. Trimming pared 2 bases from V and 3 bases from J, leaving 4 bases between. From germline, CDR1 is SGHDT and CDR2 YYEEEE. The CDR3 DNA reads TGTGCCAGCAGCTTTCTAACAGATACGCAGTATTTT. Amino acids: CASSFLTDTQYF.

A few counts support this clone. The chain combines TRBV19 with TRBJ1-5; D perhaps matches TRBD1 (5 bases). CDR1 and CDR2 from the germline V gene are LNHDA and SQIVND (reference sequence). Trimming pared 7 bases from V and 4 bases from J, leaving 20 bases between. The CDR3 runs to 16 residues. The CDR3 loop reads CASIWGGGPQNQPQHF. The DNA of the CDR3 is TGTGCCAGTATTTGGGGGGGTGGGCCACAAAATCAGCCCCAGCATTTT.

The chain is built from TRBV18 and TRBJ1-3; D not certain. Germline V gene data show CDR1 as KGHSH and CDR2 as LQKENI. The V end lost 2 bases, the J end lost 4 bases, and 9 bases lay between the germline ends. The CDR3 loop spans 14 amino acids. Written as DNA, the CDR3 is TGTGCCAGCTCACCATACAGTTACGGAAACACCATATATTTT. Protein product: CASSPYSYGNTIYF. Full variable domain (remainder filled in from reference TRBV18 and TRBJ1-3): NAGVMQNPRHLVRRRGQEARLRCSPMKGHSHVYWYRQLPEEGLKFMVYLQKENIIDESGMPKERFSAEFPKEGPSILRIQQVVRGDSAAYFCASSPYSYGNTIYFGEGSWLTVV.

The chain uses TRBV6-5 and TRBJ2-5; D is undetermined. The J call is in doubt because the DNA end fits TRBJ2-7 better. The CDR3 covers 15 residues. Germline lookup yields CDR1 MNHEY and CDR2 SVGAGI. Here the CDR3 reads CASTTSASSYYEQYF. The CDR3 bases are TGTGCCAGCACAACCTCAGCGAGCAGCTACTACGAGCAGTACTTC.

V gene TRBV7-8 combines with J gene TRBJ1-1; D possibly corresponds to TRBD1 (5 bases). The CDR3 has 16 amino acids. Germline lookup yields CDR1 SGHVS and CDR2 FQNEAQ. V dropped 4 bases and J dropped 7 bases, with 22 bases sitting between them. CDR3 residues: CASSSTTGTLQGEAFF. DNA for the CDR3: TGTGCCAGCAGCTCGACGACCGGGACTCTCCAGGGTGAAGCTTTCTTT.

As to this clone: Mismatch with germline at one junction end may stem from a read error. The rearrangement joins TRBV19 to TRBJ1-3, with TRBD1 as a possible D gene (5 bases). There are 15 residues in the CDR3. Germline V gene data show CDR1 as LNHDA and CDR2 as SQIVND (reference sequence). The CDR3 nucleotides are TGTGCCAGTAGTGCCAGACAGCACTCTGGAGACACCATATATTTT. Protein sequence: CASSARQHSGDTIYF.

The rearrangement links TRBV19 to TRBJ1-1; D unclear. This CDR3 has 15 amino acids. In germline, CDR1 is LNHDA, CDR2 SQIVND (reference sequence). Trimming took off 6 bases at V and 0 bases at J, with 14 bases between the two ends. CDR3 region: CASRKRAVVNTEAFF. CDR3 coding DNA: TGTGCCAGTAGGAAAAGAGCGGTTGTGAACACTGAAGCTTTCTTT.